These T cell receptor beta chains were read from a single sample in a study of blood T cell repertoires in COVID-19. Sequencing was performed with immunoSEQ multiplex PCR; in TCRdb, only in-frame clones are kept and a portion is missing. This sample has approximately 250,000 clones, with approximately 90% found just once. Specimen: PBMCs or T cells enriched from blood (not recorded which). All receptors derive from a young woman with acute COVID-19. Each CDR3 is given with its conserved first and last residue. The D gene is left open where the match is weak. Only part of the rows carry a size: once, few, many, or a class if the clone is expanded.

TGTGCCAGCAGGAGTGAGGACAGCCCTCGGTCTGGAAACACCATATATTTT	CASRSEDSPRSGNTIYF	TRBV21-1	TRBJ1-3	-	-
TGTGCCAGCAGCTTAGGCGGCAGGGAGGGAAAACTGTTTTTT	CASSLGGREGKLFF	TRBV7-2	TRBJ1-4	-	-
TGTGCCAGCAGCGTAGCAAGCGGGCCTGGCACAGATACGCAGTATTTT	CASSVASGPGTDTQYF	TRBV9	TRBJ2-3	-	-
TGTGCCTGGAGTGAGGGGTGGGGAACTGAAGCTTTCTTT	CAWSEGWGTEAFF	TRBV30	TRBJ1-1	-	-
TGTGCCAGCAGCGGGACTGGGAGCTCTGGAAACACCATATATTTT	CASSGTGSSGNTIYF	TRBV7-9	TRBJ1-3	-	few
TGTGCCAGCAGTTTTCGGAACACTGAAGCTTTCTTT	CASSFRNTEAFF	TRBV12-3/TRBV12-4	TRBJ1-1	-	-
TGTGCCAGCAGTTCAGGACTAGCTACCTACAATGAGCAGTTCTTC	CASSSGLATYNEQFF	TRBV27	TRBJ2-1	TRBD2	-
TGTGCCACGGGGGGACTCCTGAACACCGGGGAGCTGTTTTTT	CATGGLLNTGELFF	TRBV24-1	TRBJ2-2	-	few
TGTGCCAGTAGTATGGGACTACCCCTGGGCTACACCTTC	CASSMGLPLGYTF	TRBV19	TRBJ1-2	-	once
TGCAGCGTTGGGGGCGCAGATTCCTACAATGAGCAGTTCTTC	CSVGGADSYNEQFF	TRBV29-1	TRBJ2-1	-	once
TGTGCTAGCAGCCAGGACAGGGATGAAAAACTGTTTTTT	CASSQDRDEKLFF	TRBV7-7	TRBJ1-4	TRBD1	-
TGTGCCAGCAGCGTAGCACGGACTAGCGGGAATACCGGGGAGCTGTTTTTT	CASSVARTSGNTGELFF	TRBV9	TRBJ2-2	TRBD2	-
TGTGCCAGCAGCCAAGAGTGGCTAGATGGCGGCGAGCAGTACTTC	CASSQEWLDGGEQYF	TRBV3-1/TRBV3-2	TRBJ2-7	-	-
TGTGCCACCAGCGAGGATGGCGGTCAGCCCCAGCATTTT	CATSEDGGQPQHF	TRBV15	TRBJ1-5	-	-
TGTGCCACCAGCAGAGATCTTCTTTACAATGAGCAGTTCTTC	CATSRDLLYNEQFF	TRBV15	TRBJ2-1	-	-
TGTGCCAGCAGCCAAGTGAGACAGGGCCATCGTGAGCAGTTCTTC	CASSQVRQGHREQFF	TRBV14	TRBJ2-1	TRBD1	-
TGTGCCAGCAGTTTTTGGGGGGATGGCTACACCTTC	CASSFWGDGYTF	TRBV28	TRBJ1-2	-	-
TGTGCCAGCAGTCCACACAGGGGGCATAGCTCCTACGAGCAGTACTTC	CASSPHRGHSSYEQYF	TRBV28	TRBJ2-7	TRBD1	-
TGTGCCAGCAGCTCAATAACAGGGTCCGGGGAGCTGTTTTTT	CASSSITGSGELFF	TRBV11-2	TRBJ2-2	-	-
TGTGCCAGCAGGACAGGGGATTCACCCCTCCACTTT	CASRTGDSPLHF	TRBV27	TRBJ1-6	TRBD1	-
TGTGCCAGCAGCCTATGGTGGGGCGGAGGGGAGGCCTACGAGCAGTACTTC	CASSLWWGGGEAYEQYF	TRBV7-9	TRBJ2-7	-	-
TGTGCCAGCAGCCCCGGACTAGCGGGAGGGCCTCACAATGAGCAGTTCTTC	CASSPGLAGGPHNEQFF	TRBV7-3	TRBJ2-1	TRBD2	-
TGTGCCAGCAGCCCGGGACTGGTGTACTACGAGCAGTACTTC	CASSPGLVYYEQYF	TRBV6-5	TRBJ2-7	-	-
TGTGCCAGCAGCTTAAGGAGAGTGGCTAATGAAAAACTGTTTTTT	CASSLRRVANEKLFF	TRBV7-2	TRBJ1-4	-	-
TGTGCCAGCAGCTCCTCCCCCTTAGCGGGTATTCGAGGTGAGCAGTTCTTC	CASSSSPLAGIRGEQFF	TRBV7-8	TRBJ2-1	TRBD2	-
TGTGCCAGCAGTGACAGCGAGAATTCACCCCTCCACTTT	CASSDSENSPLHF	TRBV6-4	TRBJ1-6	-	-
TGTGCCATCAGTGAGTCCAAAGGAGGGATGGACAATCAGCCCCAGCATTTT	CAISESKGGMDNQPQHF	TRBV10-3	TRBJ1-5	-	-
TGTGCCAGCGGGGGCAGGGAAGTATACAATGAGCAGTTCTTC	CASGGREVYNEQFF	TRBV7-2	TRBJ2-1	-	once
TGTGCCAGCGCCGGGACAGCTACGAACACTGAAGCTTTCTTT	CASAGTATNTEAFF	TRBV9	TRBJ1-1	TRBD1	-
TGCGCCAGCAGCGGCGGGAGCCCAGAAGATAACATTCAGTACTTC	CASSGGSPEDNIQYF	TRBV5-1	TRBJ2-4	TRBD2	-
TGCGCCAGCAGCCCTATAACGGGGTTGAGCTCCTACAATGAGCAGTTCTTC	CASSPITGLSSYNEQFF	TRBV4-3	TRBJ2-1	-	-
TGTGCCAGCAGTCCTCTTAATGAAAAACTGTTTTTT	CASSPLNEKLFF	TRBV28	TRBJ1-4	-	-
TGTGCCAGCAGTTTACGGAGCGTGGGCACTGAAGCTTTCTTT	CASSLRSVGTEAFF	TRBV28	TRBJ1-1	-	-
TGTGCCAGCATCAGCGGGAGTTCCTACAATGAGCAGTTCTTC	CASISGSSYNEQFF	TRBV2	TRBJ2-1	TRBD2	once
TGTGCCAGCAGTTACTCGAGCGGGGGACTAGCGGGAGATCAAGATACGCAGTATTTT	CASSYSSGGLAGDQDTQYF	TRBV6-2/TRBV6-3	TRBJ2-3	TRBD2	-
TGTGCCAGCAGCCCAGGACAGGGTTCATACGAGCAGTACTTC	CASSPGQGSYEQYF	TRBV3-1/TRBV3-2	TRBJ2-7	TRBD1	-
TGCGCCAGCAGCTTGGAAGACAAGCTGGGTCCCTCCGGCGAGCAGTACTTC	CASSLEDKLGPSGEQYF	TRBV5-1	TRBJ2-7	-	-
TGTGCCAGCACGACATTTAATCAGCCCCAGCATTTT	CASTTFNQPQHF	TRBV12-3/TRBV12-4	TRBJ1-5	-	-
TGCGCCAGCAGCCAAGAAACAGGGGCACTAGCATGGTACAATGAGCAGTTCTTC	CASSQETGALAWYNEQFF	TRBV4-3	TRBJ2-1	-	-
TGTGCCAGCAGCTTAGAGCAGGACACAGATACGCAGTATTTT	CASSLEQDTDTQYF	TRBV7-9	TRBJ2-3	-	-
TGTGCCAGCAGCACGGGGGATCTGCCGTTGGGGGAGCAGTACTTC	CASSTGDLPLGEQYF	TRBV4-2	TRBJ2-7	-	-
TGCGCCAGCAGCCAAGACACCGGGACAGTGAATTCCGGGGAGCTGTTTTTT	CASSQDTGTVNSGELFF	TRBV4-1	TRBJ2-2	TRBD1	once
TGCGCCAGCAGCCGCTCCTTAGCTAGCACAGATACGCAGTATTTT	CASSRSLASTDTQYF	TRBV4-3	TRBJ2-3	-	-
TGTGCCAGCATGGACAGGGAGTTTAATTCACCCCTCCACTTT	CASMDREFNSPLHF	TRBV3-1/TRBV3-2	TRBJ1-6	TRBD1	-
TGTGCCAGCAACAGTTTGAGGGAGAGGGAGACCCAGTACTTC	CASNSLRERETQYF	TRBV27	TRBJ2-5	-	-
TGTGCCAGTAGTATTCCGGGACAGGAAGCCTATGGCTACACCTTC	CASSIPGQEAYGYTF	TRBV19	TRBJ1-2	TRBD1	-
TGTGCCACCAGTGATTCATATGGCTACACCTTC	CATSDSYGYTF	TRBV24-1	TRBJ1-2	-	once
TGTGCCAGTAGTACACACAGGGGTGTGAACACCGGGGAGCTGTTTTTT	CASSTHRGVNTGELFF	TRBV19	TRBJ2-2	TRBD1	-
TGTGCCACCGCAGGGGCTGGGTACGAGCAGTACTTC	CATAGAGYEQYF	TRBV19	TRBJ2-7	-	few
TGTGCCAGCAGTTACGGGGGGAGGAACACCGGGGAGCTGTTTTTT	CASSYGGRNTGELFF	TRBV6-2/TRBV6-3	TRBJ2-2	-	-
TGTGCCAGCAGTTGGGGGGACACTGAAGCTTTCTTT	CASSWGDTEAFF	TRBV7-9	TRBJ1-1	-	-
TGTGCCAGTAGTGGACAGGGGGAGGTCCGGACTGAAGCTTTCTTT	CASSGQGEVRTEAFF	TRBV19	TRBJ1-1	TRBD1	-
TGTGCCAGCAGCTTAGCCCGGCACCCGGCGGGGGAGACCCAGTACTTC	CASSLARHPAGETQYF	TRBV11-2	TRBJ2-5	-	-
TGTGCCAGCAGTTTCTCCGACAGGGCCCAGCCCCAGCATTTT	CASSFSDRAQPQHF	TRBV28	TRBJ1-5	TRBD1	-
TGTGCCAGCAGCCAAGATGCCCCGGGGCTAGCGGGCTTAGATACGCAGTATTTT	CASSQDAPGLAGLDTQYF	TRBV14	TRBJ2-3	TRBD2	-
TGCAGCGTTGAATATTGGGGCTTCTCTGGAAACACCATATATTTT	CSVEYWGFSGNTIYF	TRBV29-1	TRBJ1-3	-	-
TGTGCCAGCAGCCACCCAGGGGATACCTACAATGAGCAGTTCTTC	CASSHPGDTYNEQFF	TRBV7-9	TRBJ2-1	-	once
TGTGCAACCGAAAGGACTAGCGGGACGGACTACGAGCAGTACTTC	CATERTSGTDYEQYF	TRBV28	TRBJ2-7	TRBD2	-
TGTGCCAGCAGTGACAGGGGCAATCAGCCCCAGCATTTT	CASSDRGNQPQHF	TRBV2	TRBJ1-5	-	few